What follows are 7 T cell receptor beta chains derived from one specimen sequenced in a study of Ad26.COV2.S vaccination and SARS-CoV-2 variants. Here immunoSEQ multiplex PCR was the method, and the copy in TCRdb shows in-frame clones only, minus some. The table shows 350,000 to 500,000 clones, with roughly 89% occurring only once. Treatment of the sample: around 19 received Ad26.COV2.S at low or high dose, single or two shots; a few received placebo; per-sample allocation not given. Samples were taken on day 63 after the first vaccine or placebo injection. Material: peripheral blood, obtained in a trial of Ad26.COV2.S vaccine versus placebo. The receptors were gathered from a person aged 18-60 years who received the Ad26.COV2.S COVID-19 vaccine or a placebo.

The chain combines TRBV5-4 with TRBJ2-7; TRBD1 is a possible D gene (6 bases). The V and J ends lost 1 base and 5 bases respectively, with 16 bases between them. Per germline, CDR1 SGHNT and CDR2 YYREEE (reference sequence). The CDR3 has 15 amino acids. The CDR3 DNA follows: TGTGCCAGCAGCTTGTTCAGGGGCCCTTCGCACGAGCAGTACGTC. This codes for CASSLFRGPSHEQYV.

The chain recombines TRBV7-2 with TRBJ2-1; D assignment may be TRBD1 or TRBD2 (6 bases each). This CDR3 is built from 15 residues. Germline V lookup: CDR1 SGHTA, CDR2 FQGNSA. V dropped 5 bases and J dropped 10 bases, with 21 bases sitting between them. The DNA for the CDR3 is TGTGCCAGCAGCCCCGGAGTGGGGGGCCATAGGGAGCAGTTCTTC. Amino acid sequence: CASSPGVGGHREQFF. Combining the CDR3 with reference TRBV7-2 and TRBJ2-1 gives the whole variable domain GAGVSQSPSNKVTEKGKDVELRCDPISGHTALYWYRQSLGQGLEFLIYFQGNSAPDKSGLPSDRFSAERTGGSVSTLTIQRTQQEDSAVYLCASSPGVGGHREQFFGPGTRLTVL.

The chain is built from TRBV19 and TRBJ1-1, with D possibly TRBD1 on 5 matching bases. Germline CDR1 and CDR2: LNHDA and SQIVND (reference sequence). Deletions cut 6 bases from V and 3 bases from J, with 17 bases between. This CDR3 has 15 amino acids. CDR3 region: CASRRGVAVYTEAFF. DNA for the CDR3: TGTGCCAGTAGGCGGGGGGTGGCGGTTTACACTGAAGCTTTCTTT.

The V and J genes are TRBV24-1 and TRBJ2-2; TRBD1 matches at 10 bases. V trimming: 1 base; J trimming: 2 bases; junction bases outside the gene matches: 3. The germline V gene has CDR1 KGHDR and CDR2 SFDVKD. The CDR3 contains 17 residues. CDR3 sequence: CATSDFLTGGNTGELFF. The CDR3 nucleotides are TGTGCCACCAGTGATTTCCTGACAGGGGGCAACACCGGGGAGCTGTTTTTT.

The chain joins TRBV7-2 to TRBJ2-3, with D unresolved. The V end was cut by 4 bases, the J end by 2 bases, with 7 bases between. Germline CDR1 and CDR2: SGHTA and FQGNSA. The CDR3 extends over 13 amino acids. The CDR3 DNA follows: TGTGCCAGCAGCTGGGCAACCACAGATACGCAGTATTTT. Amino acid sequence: CASSWATTDTQYF.

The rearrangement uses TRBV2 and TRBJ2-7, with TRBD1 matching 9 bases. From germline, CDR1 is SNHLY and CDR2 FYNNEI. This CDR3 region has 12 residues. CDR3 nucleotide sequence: TGTGCCAGCACCCTACAGGGGGCGGGGATCCGCGTC. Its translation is CASTLQGAGIRV.

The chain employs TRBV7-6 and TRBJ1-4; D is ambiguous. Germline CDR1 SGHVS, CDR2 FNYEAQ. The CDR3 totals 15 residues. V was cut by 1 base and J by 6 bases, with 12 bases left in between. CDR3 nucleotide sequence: TGTGCCAGCAGCTTAGGGAGTACTGGGGATGAAAAACTGTTTTTT. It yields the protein CASSLGSTGDEKLFF.